This record concerns one TCR beta chain sequence. The CDR3 sequence is 17 residues long. Germline trimming cut 2 bases from V and 6 bases from J; bases unmatched to any gene: 10. Germline V gene lookup returns CDR1 SGHNT and CDR2 YYREEE (reference sequence). The repertoire was sequenced with immunoSEQ multiplex PCR; TCRdb's copy has only in-frame clones and lacks some. The sample consists of fewer than 65,000 clones, roughly 88% of them appearing once. This sample was included in a study of blood T cell repertoires in COVID-19. Background on the study: PBMCs, B-cell-depleted T cells, or T cells were the source of the cDNA or gDNA that made up the material.

This TCR was recovered from a man aged 30 to 45 with COVID-19, enrolled during active disease. The sequenced sample was peripheral blood. This chain connects TRBV5-4 to TRBJ2-1; 11 bases are shared with TRBD2. The chain's CDR3 is CASSFVGVAGGTNEQFF. CDR3 nucleotides: TGTGCCAGCAGCTTTGTGGGGGTAGCGGGAGGGACCAATGAGCAGTTCTTC.